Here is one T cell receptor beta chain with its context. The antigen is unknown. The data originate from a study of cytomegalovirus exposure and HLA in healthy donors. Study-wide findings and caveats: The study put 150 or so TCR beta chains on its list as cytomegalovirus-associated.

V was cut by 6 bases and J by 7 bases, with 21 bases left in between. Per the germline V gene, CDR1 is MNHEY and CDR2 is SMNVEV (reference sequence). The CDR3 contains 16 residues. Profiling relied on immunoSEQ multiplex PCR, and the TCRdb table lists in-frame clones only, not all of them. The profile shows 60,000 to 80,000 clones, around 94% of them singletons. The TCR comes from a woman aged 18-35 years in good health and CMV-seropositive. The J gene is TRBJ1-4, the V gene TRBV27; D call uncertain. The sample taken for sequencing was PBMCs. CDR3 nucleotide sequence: TGTGCCAGCAGCACAGAGGGATCGAGAAGATCTGAAAAACTGTTTTTT. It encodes CASSTEGSRRSEKLFF.